A selection of T cell receptor beta chains follows, all from one sample in a study of cytomegalovirus exposure and HLA in healthy donors. Measured with immunoSEQ multiplex PCR; TCRdb has only the in-frame clones, and not every one. The repertoire holds about 90,000 clones, with less than 85% as singletons. Sequencing was carried out using PBMCs. Receptor source: a man younger than 30 in good health and CMV-seronegative. Each CDR3 is given without its conserved first and last residue.

j_gene: TRBJ2-7; v_gene: TRBV18; CDR3aa: ASSPPTGGTGTYEQY
j_gene: TRBJ2-1; v_gene: TRBV10-3; CDR3aa: AISDSDRGLNEQF
j_gene: TRBJ2-1; v_gene: TRBV11-2; CDR3aa: ASSPGLAGALVDEQF
j_gene: TRBJ1-2; v_gene: TRBV5-4; CDR3aa: ASSLFIRFAYGYT
j_gene: TRBJ2-3; v_gene: TRBV5-4; CDR3aa: AVGLSGRGPDTQY
j_gene: TRBJ2-1; v_gene: TRBV6-4; CDR3aa: ASSESGTSGFNEQF
j_gene: TRBJ2-6; v_gene: TRBV2; CDR3aa: ASSKDRPGANVLT
j_gene: TRBJ2-4; v_gene: TRBV30; CDR3aa: AWSEPGGAKNIQY
j_gene: TRBJ2-7; v_gene: TRBV25-1; CDR3aa: ASSSDSSYEQY
j_gene: TRBJ2-1; v_gene: TRBV5-4; CDR3aa: ASRGGREGNEQF
j_gene: TRBJ2-5; v_gene: TRBV14; CDR3aa: ASSQRMGPGLADKETQY
j_gene: TRBJ2-1; v_gene: TRBV7-7; CDR3aa: ASSLGTGGNEQF
j_gene: TRBJ2-3; v_gene: TRBV29-1; CDR3aa: SAGLAGADTQY
j_gene: TRBJ1-5; v_gene: TRBV18; CDR3aa: ASSPSLSGVAGNQPQH
j_gene: TRBJ2-1; v_gene: TRBV7-9; CDR3aa: ASREGAGAYNEQF
j_gene: TRBJ1-2; v_gene: TRBV28; CDR3aa: ASSDPGRGDGYT
j_gene: TRBJ1-5; v_gene: TRBV7-6; CDR3aa: ASSLEQGSHQPQH
j_gene: TRBJ1-5; v_gene: TRBV11-2; CDR3aa: ASSFGQGPNQPQH
j_gene: TRBJ1-5; v_gene: TRBV28; CDR3aa: TSSGQAQPQH
j_gene: TRBJ1-1; v_gene: TRBV10-3; CDR3aa: ATTGGGTEAF
j_gene: TRBJ2-3; v_gene: TRBV4-1; CDR3aa: ASSQDSGRAFTDTQY
j_gene: TRBJ1-1; v_gene: TRBV6-1; CDR3aa: ASSRDLISEAF
j_gene: TRBJ1-1; v_gene: TRBV6-1; CDR3aa: ASSERENTEAF
j_gene: TRBJ1-2; v_gene: TRBV5-4; CDR3aa: ASSAGTAYGYT
j_gene: TRBJ2-2; v_gene: TRBV10-1; CDR3aa: ASMASQDTGELF
j_gene: TRBJ2-2; v_gene: TRBV21-1; CDR3aa: ASSKASTGSTGELF
j_gene: TRBJ1-3; v_gene: TRBV5-1; CDR3aa: ASSPAAGNRNTIY
j_gene: TRBJ2-2; v_gene: TRBV13; CDR3aa: ASSSTGTGGRELF
j_gene: TRBJ2-1; v_gene: TRBV7-2; CDR3aa: ASTQGASYNEQF
j_gene: TRBJ2-1; v_gene: TRBV29-1; CDR3aa: SVVPAGVQNEQF
j_gene: TRBJ1-1; v_gene: TRBV30; CDR3aa: AWSVGTNTEAF
j_gene: TRBJ2-3; v_gene: TRBV29-1; CDR3aa: SVERSPGDTQY
j_gene: TRBJ2-3; v_gene: TRBV7-2; CDR3aa: ASSLSGSTDTQY
j_gene: TRBJ2-3; v_gene: TRBV5-1; CDR3aa: ASSEPHYTQY
j_gene: TRBJ1-2; v_gene: TRBV11-2; CDR3aa: ASSLVDRGYGYT
j_gene: TRBJ2-2; v_gene: TRBV2; CDR3aa: ASSGQHSAGELF
j_gene: TRBJ2-2; v_gene: TRBV2; CDR3aa: ASSEGKRINTGELF
j_gene: TRBJ2-7; v_gene: TRBV6-5; CDR3aa: ASSRGLGYEQY
j_gene: TRBJ2-1; v_gene: TRBV28; CDR3aa: ASSSVSMAAYEQF
j_gene: TRBJ1-1; v_gene: TRBV6-5; CDR3aa: ASRISGTEAF
j_gene: TRBJ1-2; v_gene: TRBV9; CDR3aa: ASSAGSHGYT
j_gene: TRBJ1-1; v_gene: TRBV28; CDR3aa: ASRFLRQGKGRPEAF
j_gene: TRBJ2-3; v_gene: TRBV11-3; CDR3aa: ASSPVAGGTTDTQY
j_gene: TRBJ1-4; v_gene: TRBV7-2; CDR3aa: ASSLRFGATNEKLF
j_gene: TRBJ2-3; v_gene: TRBV7-6; CDR3aa: ASSLRRGGTDTQY
j_gene: TRBJ2-7; v_gene: TRBV2; CDR3aa: ASRVGLAGYEQY
j_gene: TRBJ1-4; v_gene: TRBV7-9; CDR3aa: ASTLGGAPRLF
j_gene: TRBJ2-7; v_gene: TRBV19; CDR3aa: ASSRAGGNEQY